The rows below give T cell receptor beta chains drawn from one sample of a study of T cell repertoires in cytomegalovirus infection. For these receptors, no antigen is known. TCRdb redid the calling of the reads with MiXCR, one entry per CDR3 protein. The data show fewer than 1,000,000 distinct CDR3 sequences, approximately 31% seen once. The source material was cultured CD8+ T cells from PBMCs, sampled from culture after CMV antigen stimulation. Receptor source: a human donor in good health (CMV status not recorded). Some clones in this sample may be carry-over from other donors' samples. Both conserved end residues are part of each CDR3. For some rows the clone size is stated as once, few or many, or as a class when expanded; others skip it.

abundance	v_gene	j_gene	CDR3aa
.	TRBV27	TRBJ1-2	CASRGPGDSYGYTF
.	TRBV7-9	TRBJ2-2	CASSLRDHYTGELFF
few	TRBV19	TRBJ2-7	CASSMVGALPYEQYF
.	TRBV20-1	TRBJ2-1	CSASPLYEQFF
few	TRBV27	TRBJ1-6	CASSFSSSSYNSPLHF
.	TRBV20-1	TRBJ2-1	CSAILRLAGATSYNEQFF
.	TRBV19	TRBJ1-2	CASRGGTERNYGYTF
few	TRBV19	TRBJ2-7	CASSAAQGTYEQYF
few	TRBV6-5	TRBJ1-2	CASSYRQNLYGYTF
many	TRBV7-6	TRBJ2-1	CASSLETGGVPNNEQFF
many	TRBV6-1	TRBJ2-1	CASSEWGAGGLNEQFF
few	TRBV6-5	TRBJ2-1	CASSYQTDTPSYNEQFF
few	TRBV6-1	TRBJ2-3	CATRTSGTDTQYF
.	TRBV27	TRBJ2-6	CASRTDRPYSGANVLTF
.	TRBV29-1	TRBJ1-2	CSVDAGGGYGYTF
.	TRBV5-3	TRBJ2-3	CASSSGQGGADTQYF
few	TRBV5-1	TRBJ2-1	CASSLDSGGLNEQFF
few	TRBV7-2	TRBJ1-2	CASTRGDSYTF
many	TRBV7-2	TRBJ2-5	CASSLGTRSQYF
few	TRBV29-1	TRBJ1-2	CSVTPGGNYGYTF
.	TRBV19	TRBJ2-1	CASSMGAGVSYNEQFF
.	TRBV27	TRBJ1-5	CASSSLGFSGSNQPQHF
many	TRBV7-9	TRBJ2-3	CASSPPDTDTQYF
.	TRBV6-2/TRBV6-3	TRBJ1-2	CASSYSLSEYYGYTF
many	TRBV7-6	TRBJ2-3	CASSPRTGDTDTQYF
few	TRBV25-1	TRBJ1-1	CASSESAVGAFF
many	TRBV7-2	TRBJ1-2	CASSLGGEVDYGYTF
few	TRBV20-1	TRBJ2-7	CSAQTGSHYEQYF
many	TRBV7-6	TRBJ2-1	CASSSGTGENEQFF
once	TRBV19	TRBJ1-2	CVSGQGSLWDGYTF
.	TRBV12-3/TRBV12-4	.	CASSLGRFTDTQHF
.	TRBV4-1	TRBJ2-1	CASSQPRTGTYEQFF
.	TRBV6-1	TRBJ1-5	CASSEAGPGGYSNQPQHF
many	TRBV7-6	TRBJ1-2	CASSADWDSGYTF
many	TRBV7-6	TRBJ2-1	CASSFIPGAGPNEQFF
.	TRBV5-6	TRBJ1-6	CASSFGAPLRPPLHF
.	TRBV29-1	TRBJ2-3	CSVERLAGGMGTDTQYF
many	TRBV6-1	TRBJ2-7	CASRKGTGSHEQYF
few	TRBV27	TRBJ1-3	CASSRLGSANTIYF
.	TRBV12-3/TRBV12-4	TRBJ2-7	CASSWEEQAVDEQYF
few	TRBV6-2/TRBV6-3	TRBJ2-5	CASSASGGRLETQYF
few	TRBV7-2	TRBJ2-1	CASSFGSTGGYEQFF
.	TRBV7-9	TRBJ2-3	CASPPGAGGPQDTQYF
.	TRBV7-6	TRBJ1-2	CASSPGRVGKYGYTF
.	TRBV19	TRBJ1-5	CASRRGDGNQPQHF
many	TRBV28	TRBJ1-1	CASRSTGNTEAFF
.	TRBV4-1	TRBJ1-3	CASSPSTGFSGNTIYF
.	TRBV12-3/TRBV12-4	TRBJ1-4	CASSPFPGTQDEKLFF
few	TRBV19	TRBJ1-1	CASSIRGPTEAFF
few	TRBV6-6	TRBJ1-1	CASTLGGRGAFF
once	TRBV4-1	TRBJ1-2	CASSQDGQGYSNYGYTF
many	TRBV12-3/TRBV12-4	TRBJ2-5	CASSLGTLKETQYF
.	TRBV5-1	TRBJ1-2	CASSGQDTNYGYTF
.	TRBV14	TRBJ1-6	CASSQGRFYNSPLHF
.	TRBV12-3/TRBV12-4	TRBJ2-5	CASSTPGLAGETQYF
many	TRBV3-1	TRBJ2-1	CASSQDLGLYNEQFF
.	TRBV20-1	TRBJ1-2	CSASGDNYGYTF
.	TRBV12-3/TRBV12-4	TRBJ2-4	CASRKTEKNIQYF
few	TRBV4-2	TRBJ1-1	CASSHEGGRAEAFF